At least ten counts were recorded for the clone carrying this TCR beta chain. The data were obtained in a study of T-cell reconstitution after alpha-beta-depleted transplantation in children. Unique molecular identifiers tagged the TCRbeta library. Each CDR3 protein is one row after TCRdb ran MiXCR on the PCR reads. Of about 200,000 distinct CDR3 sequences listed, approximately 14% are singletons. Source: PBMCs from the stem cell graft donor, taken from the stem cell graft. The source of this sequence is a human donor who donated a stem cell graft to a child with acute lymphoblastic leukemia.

In DNA form, the CDR3 reads TGCGCCAGCAGCTTGGAGGACCGTGAGAGTAACACTGAAGCTTTCTTT. This translates into CASSLEDRESNTEAFF. This chain uses TRBV5-1 with TRBJ1-1; no definite D call. The CDR3 runs to 16 residues. Germline V CDR1 and CDR2: SGHRS, YFSETQ. Trimming shortened V by 0 bases and J by 2 bases, and 14 bases separated the two germline ends.